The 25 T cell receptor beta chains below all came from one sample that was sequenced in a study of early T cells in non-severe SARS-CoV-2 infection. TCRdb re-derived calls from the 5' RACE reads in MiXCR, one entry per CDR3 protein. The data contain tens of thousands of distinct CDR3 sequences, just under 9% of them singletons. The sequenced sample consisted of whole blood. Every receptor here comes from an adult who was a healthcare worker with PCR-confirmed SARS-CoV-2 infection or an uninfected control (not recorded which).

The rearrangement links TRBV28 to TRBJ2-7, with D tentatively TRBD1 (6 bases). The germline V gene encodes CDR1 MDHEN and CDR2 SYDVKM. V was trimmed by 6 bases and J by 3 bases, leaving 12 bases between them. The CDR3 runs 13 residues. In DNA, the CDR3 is TGTGCCAGCAGAGAACAGGGAATCTACGAGCAGTACTTC. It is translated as CASREQGIYEQYF.

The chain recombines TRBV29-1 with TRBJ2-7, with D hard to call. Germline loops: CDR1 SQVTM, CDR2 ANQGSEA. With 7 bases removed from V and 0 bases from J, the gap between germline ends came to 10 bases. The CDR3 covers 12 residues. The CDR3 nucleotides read TGCAGCGCCGTAAACCTCTCCTACGAGCAGTACTTC. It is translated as CSAVNLSYEQYF.

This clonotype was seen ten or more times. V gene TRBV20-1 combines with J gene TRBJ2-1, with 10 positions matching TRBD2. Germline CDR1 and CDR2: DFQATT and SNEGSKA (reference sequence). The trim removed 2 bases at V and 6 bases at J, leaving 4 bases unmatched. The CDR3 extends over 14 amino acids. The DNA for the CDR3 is TGCAGTGCTAGAAAAGCGGGAGGGCGCAATGAGCAGTTCTTC. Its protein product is CSARKAGGRNEQFF.

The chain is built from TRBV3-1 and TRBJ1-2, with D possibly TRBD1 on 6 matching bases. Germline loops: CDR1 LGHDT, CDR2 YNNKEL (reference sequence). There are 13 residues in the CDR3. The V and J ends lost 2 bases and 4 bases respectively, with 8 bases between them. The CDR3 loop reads CASSQKQGYGYTF. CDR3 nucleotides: TGTGCCAGCAGCCAAAAACAGGGCTATGGCTACACCTTC.

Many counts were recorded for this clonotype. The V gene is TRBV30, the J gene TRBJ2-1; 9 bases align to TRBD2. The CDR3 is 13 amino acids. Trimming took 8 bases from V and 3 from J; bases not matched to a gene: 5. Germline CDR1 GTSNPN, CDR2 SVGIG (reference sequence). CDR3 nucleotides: TGTGCCCGGTCTAGCGGGATCTACAATGAGCAGTTCTTC. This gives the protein CARSSGIYNEQFF.

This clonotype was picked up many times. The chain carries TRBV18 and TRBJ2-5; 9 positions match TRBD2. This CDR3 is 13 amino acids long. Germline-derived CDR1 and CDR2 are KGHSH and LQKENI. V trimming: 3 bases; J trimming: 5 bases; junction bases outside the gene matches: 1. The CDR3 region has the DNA TGTGCCAGCTCACCCGGACTAGCGGAGACCCAGTACTTC. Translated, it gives CASSPGLAETQYF. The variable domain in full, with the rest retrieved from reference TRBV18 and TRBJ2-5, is NAGVMQNPRHLVRRRGQEARLRCSPMKGHSHVYWYRQLPEEGLKFMVYLQKENIIDESGMPKERFSAEFPKEGPSILRIQQVVRGDSAAYFCASSPGLAETQYFGPGTRLLVL.

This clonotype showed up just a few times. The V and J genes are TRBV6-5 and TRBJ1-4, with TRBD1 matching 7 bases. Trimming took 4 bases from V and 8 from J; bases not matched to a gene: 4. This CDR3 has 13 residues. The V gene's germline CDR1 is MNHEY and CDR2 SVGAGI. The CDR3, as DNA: TGTGCCAGCAGTTCCAGGGGGGGGGAAAAACTGTTTTTT. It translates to CASSSRGGEKLFF.

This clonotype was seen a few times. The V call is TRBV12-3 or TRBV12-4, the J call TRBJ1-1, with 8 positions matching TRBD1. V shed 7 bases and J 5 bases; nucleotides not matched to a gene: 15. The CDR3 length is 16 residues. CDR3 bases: TGTGCCAGCACCCTCTTGGAGGGCAGGGGGCGTACTGAAGCTTTCTTT. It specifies CASTLLEGRGRTEAFF.

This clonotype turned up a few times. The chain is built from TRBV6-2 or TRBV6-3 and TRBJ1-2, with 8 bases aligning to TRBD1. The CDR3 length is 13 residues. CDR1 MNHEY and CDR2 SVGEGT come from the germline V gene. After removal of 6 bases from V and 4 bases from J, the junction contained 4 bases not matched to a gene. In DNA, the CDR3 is TGTGCCAGCAGCCGACAGGGGACCTATGGCTACACCTTC. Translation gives CASSRQGTYGYTF.

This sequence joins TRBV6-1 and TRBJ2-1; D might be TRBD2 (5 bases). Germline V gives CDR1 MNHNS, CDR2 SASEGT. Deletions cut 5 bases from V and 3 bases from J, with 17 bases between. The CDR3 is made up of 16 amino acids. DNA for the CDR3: TGTGCCAGCAGTCCGTCGTCGGGAAGAGGCTACAATGAGCAGTTCTTC. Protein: CASSPSSGRGYNEQFF.

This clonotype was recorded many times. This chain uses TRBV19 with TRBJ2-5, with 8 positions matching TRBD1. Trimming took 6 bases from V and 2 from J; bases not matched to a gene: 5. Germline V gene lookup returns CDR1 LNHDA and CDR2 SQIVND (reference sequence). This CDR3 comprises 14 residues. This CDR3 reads CASSSTGAQETQYF. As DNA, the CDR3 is TGTGCCAGTAGCTCGACAGGGGCACAAGAGACCCAGTACTTC.

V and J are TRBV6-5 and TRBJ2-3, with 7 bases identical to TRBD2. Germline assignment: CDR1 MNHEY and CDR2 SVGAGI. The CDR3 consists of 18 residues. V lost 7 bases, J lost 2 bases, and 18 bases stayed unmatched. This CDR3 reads CASIPPGGEGRVTDTQYF. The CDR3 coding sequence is TGTGCCAGCATTCCTCCCGGAGGGGAGGGCCGGGTCACAGATACGCAGTATTTT.

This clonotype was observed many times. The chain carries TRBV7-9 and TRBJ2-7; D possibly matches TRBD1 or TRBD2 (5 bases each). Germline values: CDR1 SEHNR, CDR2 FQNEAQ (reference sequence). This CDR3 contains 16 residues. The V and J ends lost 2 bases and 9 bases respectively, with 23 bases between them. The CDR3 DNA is TGTGCCAGCAGCTTATCGGGCGGCGGGTCAGCGCAGGGGCAGTACTTC. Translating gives CASSLSGGGSAQGQYF.

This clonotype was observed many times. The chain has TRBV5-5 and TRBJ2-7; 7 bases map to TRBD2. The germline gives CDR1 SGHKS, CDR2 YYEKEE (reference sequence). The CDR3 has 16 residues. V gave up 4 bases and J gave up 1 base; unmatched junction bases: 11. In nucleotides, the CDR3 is TGTGCCAGCAGCGGGCCCTGGCTAGCGGTTTCCTACGAGCAGTACTTC. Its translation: CASSGPWLAVSYEQYF.

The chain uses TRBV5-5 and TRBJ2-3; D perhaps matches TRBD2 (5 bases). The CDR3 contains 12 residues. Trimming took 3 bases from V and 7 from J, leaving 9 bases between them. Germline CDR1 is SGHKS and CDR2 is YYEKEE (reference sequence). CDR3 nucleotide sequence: TGTGCCAGCAGCTCCCGGGGATATACGCAGTATTTT. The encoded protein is CASSSRGYTQYF.

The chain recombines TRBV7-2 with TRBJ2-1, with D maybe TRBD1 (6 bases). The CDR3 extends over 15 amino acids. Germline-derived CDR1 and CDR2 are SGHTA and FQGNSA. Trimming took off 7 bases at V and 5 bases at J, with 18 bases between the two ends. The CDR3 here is CASTNQGPGNNEQFF. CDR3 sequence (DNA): TGTGCCAGCACCAATCAGGGGCCGGGGAACAATGAGCAGTTCTTC.

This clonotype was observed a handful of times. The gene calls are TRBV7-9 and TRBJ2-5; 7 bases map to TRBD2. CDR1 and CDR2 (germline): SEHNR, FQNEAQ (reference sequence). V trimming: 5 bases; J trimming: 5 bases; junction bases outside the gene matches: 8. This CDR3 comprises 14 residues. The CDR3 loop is CASSPGTTVETQYF. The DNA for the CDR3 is TGTGCCAGCAGCCCCGGGACTACGGTGGAGACCCAGTACTTC.

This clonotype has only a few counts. The CDR3 sequence: CASGIGRANTGELFF. The CDR3 DNA follows: TGTGCCAGCGGGATTGGGCGAGCGAACACCGGGGAGCTGTTTTTT. The V gene is TRBV11-2, the J gene TRBJ2-2; D not certain. The CDR3 spans 15 residues. Trimming took off 8 bases at V and 0 bases at J, with 13 bases between the two ends. CDR1 and CDR2 (germline): SGHAT, FQNNGV.

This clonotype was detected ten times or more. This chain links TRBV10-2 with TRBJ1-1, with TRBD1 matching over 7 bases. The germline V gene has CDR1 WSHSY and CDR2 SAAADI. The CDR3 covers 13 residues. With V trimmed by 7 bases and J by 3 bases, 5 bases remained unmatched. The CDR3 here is CASTFQGDTEAFF. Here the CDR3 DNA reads TGCGCCAGCACGTTCCAGGGGGACACTGAAGCTTTCTTT.

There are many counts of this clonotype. This CDR3 reads CASGQGNYGYTF. CDR3 bases: TGCGCCAGCGGACAGGGCAACTATGGCTACACCTTC. V gene TRBV5-1 combines with J gene TRBJ1-2; 8 nucleotides agree with TRBD1. Germline V lookup: CDR1 SGHRS, CDR2 YFSETQ. J was trimmed by 2 bases and V by 7 bases; bases with no gene match: 1. CDR3 size: 12 residues.

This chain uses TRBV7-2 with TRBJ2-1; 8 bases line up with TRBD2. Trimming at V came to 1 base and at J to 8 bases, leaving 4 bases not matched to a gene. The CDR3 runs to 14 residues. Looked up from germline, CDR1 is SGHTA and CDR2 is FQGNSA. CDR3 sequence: CASSLVGLVDEQFF. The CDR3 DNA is TGTGCCAGCAGCTTAGTGGGACTAGTGGATGAGCAGTTCTTC.

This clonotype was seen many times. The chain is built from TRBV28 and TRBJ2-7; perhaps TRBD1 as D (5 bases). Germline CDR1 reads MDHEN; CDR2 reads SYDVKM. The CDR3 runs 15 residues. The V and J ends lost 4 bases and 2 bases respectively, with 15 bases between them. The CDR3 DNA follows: TGTGCCAGCAGTTCAGGGTTAGGTTTGCCCTACGAGCAGTACTTC. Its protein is CASSSGLGLPYEQYF.

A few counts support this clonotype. The CDR3 DNA reads as TGTGCCAGCAGTTTGCCGGGACTGCTATTTTACGAGCAGTACTTC. Amino acids: CASSLPGLLFYEQYF. The rearrangement joins TRBV6-2 or TRBV6-3 to TRBJ2-7; D is perhaps TRBD2 (6 bases). Trimming cost V 4 bases and J 4 bases, with 17 bases left between them. The germline CDR1 and CDR2 sequences are MNHEY and SVGEGT. CDR3 size: 15 residues.

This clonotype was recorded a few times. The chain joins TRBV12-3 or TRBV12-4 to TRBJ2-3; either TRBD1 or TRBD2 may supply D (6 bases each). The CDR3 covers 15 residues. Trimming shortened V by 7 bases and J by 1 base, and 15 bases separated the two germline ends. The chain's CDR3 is CASTWGRGRTDTQYF. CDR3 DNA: TGTGCCAGCACCTGGGGCCGGGGGCGCACAGATACGCAGTATTTT.

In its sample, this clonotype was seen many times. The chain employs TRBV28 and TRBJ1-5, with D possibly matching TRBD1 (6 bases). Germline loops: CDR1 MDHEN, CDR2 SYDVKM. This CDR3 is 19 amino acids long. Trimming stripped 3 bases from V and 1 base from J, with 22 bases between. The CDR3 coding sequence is TGTGCCAGCAGTTTTTTTTCGACAGGTGGTGCAGTGAGCAATCAGCCCCAGCATTTT. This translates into CASSFFSTGGAVSNQPQHF.